This T cell receptor (beta chain) was retrieved from a study of cytomegalovirus exposure and HLA in healthy donors (TCRdb year 2017). In the study overall: An earlier analysis of some 620 of the donors reported roughly 300 Gb of sequence data and around 120 million unique TCR beta sequences obtained from roughly 180 million T cells. In a later genetic analysis, genome-wide SNP genotypes for about 65% of the roughly 670 donors were used, and that subset was treated as a discovery cohort. In the later analysis, no new phenotypic data were used to find candidate immune exposures; instead, reliance was placed on TCR beta sequences and their occurrence across donors. In an earlier analysis of 587 of the donors, high-throughput TCR beta sequencing was used to judge whether each TCR beta V gene segment behaved as functional or pseudogenic. The number of typed donors differed by locus: 629-630 for A, B, C, DRB1 and DQB1; some 540 for DQA1; approximately 600 for DPA1; and about 450 for DPB1. Roughly five DR-DQ haplotypes were treated as single units for association and clustering because of strong linkage in the cohort. In a later analysis, previously published TCR beta repertoires from 550 to 700 donors were re-analyzed and high-resolution HLA genotyping was added so that TCR occurrence patterns could be studied. Both class I and class II loci were covered by HLA typing, at four-digit resolution. The T cell repertoires of roughly 660 subjects were profiled by immunosequencing and related to cytomegalovirus serostatus. Among some 410 genotyped donors of the cohort, an average of 235,054 unique TCR beta nucleotide sequences were sequenced per donor, around 20% of them non-productive. Donor age, sex, ethnicity and CMV serostatus were compiled together with the repertoire data. All discovery cohort repertoires had been generated using a single sequencing platform. The study aimed to test whether cataloging public T cell receptors could reveal signatures of past pathogen exposure. Besides the first cohort of around 700 subjects, a separate validation cohort made up of 120 different subjects was used. An early release that covered approximately 600 HLA-typed donors contained approximately 300 gigabases of sequencing data and about 84 million unique TCR sequences. To predict cytomegalovirus infection status, the study brought together high-throughput TCR immunosequencing, statistical association of individual TCRs with disease status, and machine learning. Among the roughly 400 genotyped donors, approximately 81% belonged to the genetic ancestry cluster associated with self-reported Caucasian donors.

Notes on this clone: Its cognate antigen has yet to be identified. No much larger clonotype is one base removed from it; base qualities were not supplied.

In the germline V gene, CDR1 corresponds to MNHNS and CDR2 to SASEGT. The CDR3, cysteine through phenylalanine, is 15 amino acids long. Only the CDR3 DNA stays, 45 bases, in frame from base 1. Germline trimming amounts to 6 bases on V and 0 bases on J, with 7 as the count of junction bases outside the gene matches. The library was generated by the immunoSEQ multiplex PCR assay. For the multiplex PCR, a mixture combining 60 forward primers for TCR Vbeta segments and 13 reverse primers for TCR Jbeta segments was used. Amplification of the CDR3 region of rearranged TCR beta genes was performed with a multiplex PCR assay on genomic DNA. Amplified TCR beta libraries were sequenced as 87-base-pair reads on the Illumina HiSeq System. Per the authors' processing: A later analysis tallied approximately 87 million unique TCR beta chains across the roughly 610 repertoires, and 10 million to 11 million of those chains were shared by two or more donors. Raw reads were error-corrected and collapsed into unique sequences by a nearest-neighbor algorithm in which closely related sequences were merged to remove PCR and sequencing errors. Alignment of CDR3 sequences to IMGT reference sequences was used to assign V, D and J gene segments. For a sequence to be retained, a match of at least six nucleotides to both a V gene segment and a J gene segment was required. A rearrangement counted as productive if the CDR3 had no stop codons and remained in frame with V and J, and every other rearrangement counted as non-productive. Following IMGT convention, CDR3 was defined as the stretch from the second conserved V-encoded cysteine to the conserved J-encoded phenylalanine. The earlier analysis of about 610 of the donors excluded any sequence lacking an unambiguous match to a single V gene segment. An earlier analysis of several hundred of the donors called V segments functional above 56.7% productive rearrangements and segregating when the between-donor standard deviation exceeded 5%. To diagnose cytomegalovirus status from the catalog of TCR beta chain sequences, a statistical classification framework was built. V and J gene assignment, in a later analysis, came from comparing TCR nucleotide sequences with IMGT/GENE-DB human TR gene sequences. The TCRdist pipeline was used in a later analysis to assign CDR3 sequences and most-parsimonious VDJ recombination scenarios. In a later analysis, every TCR beta chain was defined by the combination of its CDR3 amino acid sequence and its V-gene family, and reads without a unique V-gene family were dropped. A later analysis removed several hundred highly shared, low-generation-probability nucleotide sequences to deal with suspected cross-contamination and a sequencing artifact. In a later analysis, a clonal expansion index for each public chain was calculated from normalized within-repertoire ranks of inferred template counts. In a later analysis, generation probabilities were computed using a VDJ recombination model fitted to out-of-frame rearrangements, and the results were checked against IGoR. In a later analysis, TCR-TCR, TCR-HLA and TCR-CMV co-occurrence was scored with hypergeometric tests, and a repertoire-size bias correction was applied to TCR pairs. In a later analysis, false discovery rates were estimated by permuting HLA or CMV assignments 20 times. In a later analysis, co-occurring TCRs were grouped with DBSCAN, and TCRdist sequence similarity was added when clustering was performed within HLA-allele-positive subsets. Co-occurrence clustering excluded repertoires with fewer than 30,000 or more than 120,000 public chains, plus five with anomalous nucleotide sharing. The immuneACCESS repertoire file appears here via TCRdb, limited to in-frame rearrangements. These files lack a portion of the clones; in checked studies, under half of the deficit traces to unresolved V genes, and the cause of the others is not known. The DNA gave D and trimming, while V, J and clone size come from that table. The sample contains 160,000 or so clones, around 77% of them found a single time. Roughly 1% of the sample is held by the ten biggest clonotypes.

Results and caveats for the whole study, not just this receptor: Broadly in line with IMGT annotations, most TCR beta V segments showed up in productive rearrangements about 87% or about 30% of the time in an earlier analysis of under 700 of the donors. In a later analysis, the rate of TCR association differed among HLA loci, with DRB1 alleles having the most associated TCRs and HLA-C alleles having the fewest. The classifier was reported to diagnose cytomegalovirus status with high specificity and sensitivity in both the original cohort and the validation cohort. It was suggested by the authors that the approach could potentially be generalized to other disease states and immunological phenotypes. This cohort had only TCR beta chains sequenced, and the lack of alpha or paired-chain data limited which features could be detected. A few of the identified cytomegalovirus-associated TCR beta chains were confirmed in vitro to be specific for cytomegalovirus antigens. A total of 164 TCR beta chains were listed by the study as associated with cytomegalovirus. V-gene and J-gene trimming of TCR beta chains was associated with a missense DCLRE1C variant in a later genetic analysis, and the association was replicated in an independent cohort. When HLA alleles, especially DR and DQ, strongly co-occurred, TCR associations were difficult to assign to individual alleles. The 87-base-pair reads could not distinguish some IMGT-functional V segments, including TRBV6-2 and TRBV6-3, so those segments were excluded. Compared with the roughly 670-donor mean, donors in an Asian-associated ancestry cluster had fewer N-insertions in productive TCRs, according to a later genetic analysis. According to a later analysis, parvovirus B19, influenza, CMV and Epstein-Barr virus appeared linked to several top co-occurrence clusters. Because HLA typing was unavailable for some donors at each locus, only the typed subset was used in association tests. A further reported finding was that TCR beta sequences accurately predicted the HLA-A and HLA-B alleles for most subjects in the first cohort. Linkage disequilibrium might explain the correlated functional status among segregating V segments, but an unknown experimental factor could not be excluded. In a later analysis, about 17,000 TCR beta sequences were associated with specific HLA alleles at a false discovery rate of 0.05. In a later analysis, HLA-associated TCR beta chains showed more clonal expansion and lower generation probabilities than non-associated chains that were equally common. Most TCR sequences were observed very rarely across donors, whereas some public TCRs were present in many individuals. Because counts were too low, 15 to 20 rarely observed V segments, including chromosome 9 orphons, were left out of the earlier analysis of 500 to 750 of the donors. The only immune exposure information available for the cohort was CMV serostatus. A group of highly shared sequence variants was considered likely to be a technical artifact of the sequencing pipeline. A later analysis found that most CMV-associated TCR beta chains appeared HLA-restricted, with HLA associations seemingly driven largely by CMV exposure. Sequencing depth was assumed to be roughly uniform across donors in the presence/absence analyses, though that assumption may not hold.

The cohort was made up of 500 to 850 healthy bone marrow donors. At the time of sampling, all cohort members were nominally healthy, though unrecorded immune exposures were likely present. The donor was CMV seronegative and was included in the group of around 320 seronegative cohort members. A peripheral blood sample was provided by each donor, and peripheral blood mononuclear cells were used for TCR beta sequencing. Genomic DNA extraction from the blood cell samples was performed with the Qiagen DNeasy Blood Extraction Kit. This receptor was taken from a woman in her thirties or forties in good health and CMV-seronegative. The sequenced material came from PBMCs. The rearrangement joined TRBV6-1 to TRBJ2-7; TRBD1 agrees with 8 junctional bases. The nucleotide sequence reads as follows: TGTGCCAGCAGAATAACAGGGGGGAGCTCCTACGAGCAGTACTTC. Translated, this gives CASRITGGSSYEQYF.